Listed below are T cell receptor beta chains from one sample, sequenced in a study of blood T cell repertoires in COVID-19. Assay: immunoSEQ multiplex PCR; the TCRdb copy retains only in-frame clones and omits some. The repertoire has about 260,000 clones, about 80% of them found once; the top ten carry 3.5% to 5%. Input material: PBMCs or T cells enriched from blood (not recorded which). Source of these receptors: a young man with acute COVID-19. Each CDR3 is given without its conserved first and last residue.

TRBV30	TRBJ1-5	AWSVWSGDNQPQH
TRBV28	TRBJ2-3	ASSSYTDTQY
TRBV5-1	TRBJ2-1	ASSRRGQGLHEQF
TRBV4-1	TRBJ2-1	ASGGYRDSDNVEQF
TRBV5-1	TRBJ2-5	ASSPRDGGETQY
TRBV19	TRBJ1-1	ASSKDRGDAF
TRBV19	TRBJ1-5	ASKEDSNQPQH
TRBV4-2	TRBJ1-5	ASNPGWGSNQPQH
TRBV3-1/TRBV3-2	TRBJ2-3	ASSQDRDSYGTQY
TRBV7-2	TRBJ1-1	ASSFWDRGLNTEAF
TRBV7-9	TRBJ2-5	ASSLTGAAETQY
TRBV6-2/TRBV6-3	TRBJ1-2	ASSYSGQGGGYT
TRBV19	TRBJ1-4	ASRTGQGAQGEKLF
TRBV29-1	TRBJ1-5	SVVSTVDQPQH
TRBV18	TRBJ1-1	ASSGSGTEAF
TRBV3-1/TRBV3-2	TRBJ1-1	ASSHPGLPSPEAF
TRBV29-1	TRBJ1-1	SVEAGVGTEAF
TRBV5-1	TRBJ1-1	ASSVLDSSNTEAF
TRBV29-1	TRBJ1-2	SATDRGHGYT
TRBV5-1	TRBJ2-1	ASSFNFLAGGGNEQF
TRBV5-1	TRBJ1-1	ASSFETGVTEAF
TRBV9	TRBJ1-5	ASSFGTGAQPQH
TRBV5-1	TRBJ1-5	ASSLGRGNQPQH
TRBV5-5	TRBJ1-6	ASSPAGFSPLH
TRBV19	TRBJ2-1	ASSIFSGPTEQF
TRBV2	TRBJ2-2	ASSPQGANTGELF
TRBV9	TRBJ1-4	ASSEGPREAEKLF
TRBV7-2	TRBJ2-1	ASSLHRDDEQF
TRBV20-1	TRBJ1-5	SASVDQPQH
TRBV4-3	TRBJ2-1	ASSQDRAGGPLTGYNEQF
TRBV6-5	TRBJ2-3	ASSLIGTDTQY
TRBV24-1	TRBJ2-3	ATGWVAGGPLLQY
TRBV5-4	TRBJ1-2	ASSSDYSNYGYT
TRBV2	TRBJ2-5	ASKGWLAGGQETQY
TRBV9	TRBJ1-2	ASSAPGTGGSGYT
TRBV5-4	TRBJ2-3	ASRILAGTDTQY
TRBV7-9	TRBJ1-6	ASTTYSGTGNSPLH
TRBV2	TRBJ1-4	ASSEALQGTNEKLF
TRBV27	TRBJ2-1	ASSDSSLYNEQF
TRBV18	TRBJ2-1	ASSPKTSGNYNEQF
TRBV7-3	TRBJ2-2	ASSSSGTGPTNTGELF
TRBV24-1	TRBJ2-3	ATSAVTDTQY
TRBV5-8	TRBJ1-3	ASSLAAGYTGNTIY
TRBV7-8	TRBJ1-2	ASSSSTGNYGYT
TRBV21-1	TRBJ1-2	ASSKGDRDGYT
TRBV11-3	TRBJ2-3	ASSPLAGRRTDTQY
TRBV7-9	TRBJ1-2	ASSLASGQGYYGYT
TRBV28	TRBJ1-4	ASSGGADLYQKLF
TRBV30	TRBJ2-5	AWSGGGTQETQY
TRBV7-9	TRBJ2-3	ASSPPGGARTTDTQY
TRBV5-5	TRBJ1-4	ASTTGGSEKLF
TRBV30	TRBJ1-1	AWDRGLNTEAF
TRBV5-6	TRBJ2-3	ASSLVGGGTDTQY